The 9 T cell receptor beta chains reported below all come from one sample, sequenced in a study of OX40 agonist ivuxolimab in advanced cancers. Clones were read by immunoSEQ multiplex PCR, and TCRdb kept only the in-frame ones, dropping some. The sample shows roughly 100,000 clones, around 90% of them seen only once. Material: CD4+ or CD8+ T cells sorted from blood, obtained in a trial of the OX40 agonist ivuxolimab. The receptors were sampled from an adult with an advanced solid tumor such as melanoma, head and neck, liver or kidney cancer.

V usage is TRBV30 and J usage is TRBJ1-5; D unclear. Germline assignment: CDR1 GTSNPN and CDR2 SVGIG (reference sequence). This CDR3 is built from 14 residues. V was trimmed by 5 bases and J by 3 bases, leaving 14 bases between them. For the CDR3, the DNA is TGTGCCTGGGGCCCCGGACGGGACAATCAGCCCCAGCATTTT. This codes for CAWGPGRDNQPQHF.

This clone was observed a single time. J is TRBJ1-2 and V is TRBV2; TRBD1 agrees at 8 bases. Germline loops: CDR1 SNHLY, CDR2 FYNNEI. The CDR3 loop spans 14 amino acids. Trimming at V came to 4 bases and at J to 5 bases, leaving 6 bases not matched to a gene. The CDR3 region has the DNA TGTGCCAGCAGTGGACAGGGGCCCTTGTATGGCTACACCTTC. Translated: CASSGQGPLYGYTF.

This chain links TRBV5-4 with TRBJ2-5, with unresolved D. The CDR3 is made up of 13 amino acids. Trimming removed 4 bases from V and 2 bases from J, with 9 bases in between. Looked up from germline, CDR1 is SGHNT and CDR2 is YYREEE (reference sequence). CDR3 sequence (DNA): TGTGCCAGCAGCCCGGCAATACAAGAGACCCAGTACTTC. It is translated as CASSPAIQETQYF. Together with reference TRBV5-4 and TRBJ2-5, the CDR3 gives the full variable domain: ETGVTQSPTHLIKTRGQQVTLRCSSQSGHNTVSWYQQALGQGPQFIFQYYREEENGRGNFPPRFSGLQFPNYSSELNVNALELDDSALYLCASSPAIQETQYFGPGTRLLVL.

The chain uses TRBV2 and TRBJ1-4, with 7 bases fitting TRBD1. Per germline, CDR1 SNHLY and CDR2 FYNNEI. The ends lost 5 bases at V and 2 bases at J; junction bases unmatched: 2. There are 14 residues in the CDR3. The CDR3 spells CASSKGQTNEKLFF. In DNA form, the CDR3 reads TGTGCCAGCAGTAAGGGACAGACTAATGAAAAACTGTTTTTT. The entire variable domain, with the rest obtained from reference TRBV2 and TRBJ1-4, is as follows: EPEVTQTPSHQVTQMGQEVILRCVPISNHLYFYWYRQILGQKVEFLVSFYNNEISEKSEIFDDQFSVERPDGSNFTLKIRSTKLEDSAMYFCASSKGQTNEKLFFGSGTQLSVL.

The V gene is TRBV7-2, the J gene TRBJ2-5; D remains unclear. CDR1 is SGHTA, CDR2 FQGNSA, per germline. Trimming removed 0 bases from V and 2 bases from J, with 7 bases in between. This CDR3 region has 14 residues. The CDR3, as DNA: TGTGCCAGCAGCTTAGCTCAGACTCAAGAGACCCAGTACTTC. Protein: CASSLAQTQETQYF.

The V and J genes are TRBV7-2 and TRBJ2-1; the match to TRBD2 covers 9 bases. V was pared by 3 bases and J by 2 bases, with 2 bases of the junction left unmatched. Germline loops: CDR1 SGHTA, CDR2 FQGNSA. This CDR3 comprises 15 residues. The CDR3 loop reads CASSFSGSTYNEQFF. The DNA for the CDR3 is TGTGCCAGCAGCTTTAGCGGGAGTACCTACAATGAGCAGTTCTTC.

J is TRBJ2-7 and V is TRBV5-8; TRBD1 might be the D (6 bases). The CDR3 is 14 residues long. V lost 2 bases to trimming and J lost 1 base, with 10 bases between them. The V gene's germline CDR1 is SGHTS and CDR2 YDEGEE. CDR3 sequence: CASSFNQGSYEQYF. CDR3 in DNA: TGTGCCAGCAGCTTTAATCAGGGGTCCTACGAGCAGTACTTC.

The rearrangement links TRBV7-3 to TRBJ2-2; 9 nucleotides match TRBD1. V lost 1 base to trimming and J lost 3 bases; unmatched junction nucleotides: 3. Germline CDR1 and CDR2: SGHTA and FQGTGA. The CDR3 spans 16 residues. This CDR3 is CASSLRGTGYTGELFF. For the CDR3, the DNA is TGTGCCAGCAGCTTAAGGGGGACAGGGTACACCGGGGAGCTGTTTTTT.

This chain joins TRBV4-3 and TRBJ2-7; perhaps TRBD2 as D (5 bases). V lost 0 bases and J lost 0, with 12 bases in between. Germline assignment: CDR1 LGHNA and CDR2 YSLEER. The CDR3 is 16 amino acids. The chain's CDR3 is CASSQDRLGSSYEQYF. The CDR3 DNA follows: TGCGCCAGCAGCCAAGATAGATTAGGGAGCTCCTACGAGCAGTACTTC.